This T cell receptor beta chain was found in a study of T cell responses to AZD1222 COVID-19 vaccine. The overall study: Pooled samples include second doses given at about 4 or 12 weeks. Overall study findings and caveats: Repertoires were collected only later (after the peak T cell response had occurred). Recipients of AZD1222 seropositive at baseline numbered only six or seven.

In regard to this clone: Its specificity is not known.

Profiling relied on immunoSEQ multiplex PCR, and the TCRdb table lists in-frame clones only, not all of them. This table has 110,000 or so clones, 75% to 90% appearing once. This clonotype was sampled from an adult in good health. The material sequenced was peripheral blood, taken on day 0 of AZD1222 vaccination.

The CDR3, as DNA: TGTGCCAGCAGCCCGGGGTTGGGACAGCCTTACGAGCAGTACTTC. Amino acids: CASSPGLGQPYEQYF. The V call is TRBV5-6, the J call TRBJ2-7; 7 bases are shared with TRBD1. Trimming took 4 bases from V and 4 from J; bases not matched to a gene: 11. The CDR3 runs 15 residues. CDR1 is SGHDT, CDR2 YYEEEE, per germline.